This TCR beta chain appears in the sequencing data of a study of blood T cell repertoires in COVID-19. Study as a whole: Acute-phase and convalescent COVID-19 samples originated in the United States, Italy and Spain.

Clones were read by immunoSEQ multiplex PCR, and TCRdb kept only the in-frame ones, dropping some. The sample holds about 150,000 clones, 84% seen once. The CDR3 extends over 16 amino acids. The sequencing input was peripheral blood. The chain joins TRBV21-1 to TRBJ1-5; no DNA check was done on the table's D call, TRBD1. TRBV21-1 is flagged as a pseudogene. The clonotype comes from a man between 18 and 35 years old with active or convalescent COVID-19. The CDR3 DNA reads as TGTGCCAGCAGCAAAGAAGGCAGGGGGAACAATCAGCCCCAGCATTTT. Translated, it gives CASSKEGRGNNQPQHF.